This TCR beta chain was observed in a study of human T cells and chemical hapten exposure. On the study more broadly: Per-sample variation in TCR yield stemmed mainly from small pooled library volume differences.

Specified time point: pre-sensitization, week 0. The treatment: therapeutic diphenylcyclopropenone sensitization with weekly scalp DPC. The donor pool consisted of alopecia patients aged 18 to 70 years, considered suitable for DPC. TCRdb ran MiXCR on the RACE reads and lists one entry per CDR3 protein. The sample holds about 85,000 distinct CDR3 sequences, 7.5% to 9.5% seen once. This clonotype was detected many times. This CDR3 comprises 13 residues. Trimming at V came to 8 bases and at J to 4 bases, leaving 6 bases not matched to a gene. The germline V gene encodes CDR1 MNHNY and CDR2 SVGAGI (reference sequence).

This receptor was taken from a man in his forties with alopecia areata. Some clones in this sample may be carry-over from other donors' samples. The starting material was whole blood, obtained in connection with sensitization to the hapten diphenylcyclopropenone (DPC). The genes are TRBV6-6 and TRBJ1-1, with 8 bases fitting TRBD1. CDR3 amino acids: CASLQGVGTEAFF. The CDR3 DNA reads as TGTGCCAGCTTACAGGGGGTGGGCACTGAAGCTTTCTTT.